These T cell receptor beta chains were read from a single sample in a study of OX40 agonist ivuxolimab in advanced cancers. The protocol was immunoSEQ multiplex PCR, while the TCRdb copy is restricted to in-frame clones and leaves out a portion. The sample carries 44,000 or so clones, 75% to 90% recorded once. Material: CD4+ or CD8+ T cells sorted from blood, obtained in a trial of the OX40 agonist ivuxolimab. These receptors all come from an adult with an advanced solid tumor such as melanoma, head and neck, liver or kidney cancer. CDR3s include the opening cysteine and the closing phenylalanine or tryptophan. A D gene is named only where the DNA matches it firmly. Not every row has a clone size; where given, it reads once, few, many or a size class.

V: TRBV5-1; size: .; D: .; J: TRBJ1-2; DNA: TGCGCCAGCGGAGACGACAGGAACTATGGCTACACCTTC; CDR3: CASGDDRNYGYTF
V: TRBV27; size: .; D: .; J: TRBJ1-6; DNA: TGTGCCACCAAGAGCTCCTATAATTCACCCCTCCACTTT; CDR3: CATKSSYNSPLHF
V: TRBV29-1; size: .; D: .; J: TRBJ2-7; DNA: TGCAGCGTTGAAGAGGGGGGGGCTGGGCAGCAGTACTTC; CDR3: CSVEEGGAGQQYF
V: TRBV11-2; size: .; D: .; J: TRBJ1-1; DNA: TGTGCCAGCACCCCCCCGGCCCTTATGAACACTGAAGCTTTCTTT; CDR3: CASTPPALMNTEAFF
V: TRBV9; size: .; D: .; J: TRBJ2-7; DNA: TGTGCCAGCAGCGTAAGTTCCAGGGCAGGCGAGCAGTACTTC; CDR3: CASSVSSRAGEQYF
V: TRBV5-1; size: .; D: TRBD2; J: TRBJ2-2; DNA: TGCGCCAGCAGCAAGACTAGCGGGACCCCGGGAACCGGGGAGCTGTTTTTT; CDR3: CASSKTSGTPGTGELFF
V: TRBV13; size: few; D: .; J: TRBJ1-1; DNA: TGTGCCAGCAGCTTAAGGGTGGACACTGAAGCTTTCTTT; CDR3: CASSLRVDTEAFF
V: TRBV27; size: .; D: .; J: TRBJ2-7; DNA: TGTGCCAGCATGGGGGGGGCCTCCTACGAGCAGTACTTC; CDR3: CASMGGASYEQYF
V: TRBV29-1; size: .; D: .; J: TRBJ2-5; DNA: TGCAGCGTTGATGCGGACCCGGGGGAGACCCAGTACTTC; CDR3: CSVDADPGETQYF
V: TRBV6-4; size: .; D: .; J: TRBJ1-2; DNA: TGTGCCAGCAGTGACTCTGCGGGACTGGGTGGCTACACCTTC; CDR3: CASSDSAGLGGYTF
V: TRBV7-9; size: .; D: .; J: TRBJ2-7; DNA: TGTGCCAGCAGCGGGGGCGAGCAGTACTTC; CDR3: CASSGGEQYF
V: TRBV4-1; size: .; D: TRBD2; J: TRBJ2-1; DNA: TGCGCCAGCAGCCTAGCGGGGGGCTCCTACAATGAGCAGTTCTTC; CDR3: CASSLAGGSYNEQFF
V: TRBV5-1; size: .; D: .; J: TRBJ2-5; DNA: TGCGCCAGCAGCCCACAACCTCAGGGCCAAGAGACCCAGTACTTC; CDR3: CASSPQPQGQETQYF
V: TRBV5-6; size: .; D: TRBD1; J: TRBJ2-1; DNA: TGTGCCAGCAGGGACAGGTCCTACCTTGGGGACAATGAGCAGTTCTTC; CDR3: CASRDRSYLGDNEQFF
V: TRBV7-8; size: .; D: .; J: TRBJ1-4; DNA: TGTGCCAGCAGCCCGAGGACTTCTAATGAAAAACTGTTTTTT; CDR3: CASSPRTSNEKLFF
V: TRBV18; size: .; D: TRBD1; J: TRBJ2-7; DNA: TGTGCCAGCTCACCAAGAAAGGGACAGACCCCCATATTCTCCTACGAGCAGTACTTC; CDR3: CASSPRKGQTPIFSYEQYF
V: TRBV19; size: .; D: TRBD2; J: TRBJ2-5; DNA: TGTGCCAGTAGTATATTCCCGCTAGCGGGAGTGCGGAGAGAGACCCAGTACTTC; CDR3: CASSIFPLAGVRRETQYF
V: TRBV5-1; size: few; D: .; J: TRBJ2-7; DNA: TGCGCCAGCAGCTTGACTCCCGACAGCTCCTACGAGCAGTACTTC; CDR3: CASSLTPDSSYEQYF
V: TRBV7-9; size: .; D: .; J: TRBJ1-2; DNA: TGCGCCAGCAGCCAAGAGGGGGTCAGGGATGGCTATGGCTACACCTTC; CDR3: CASSQEGVRDGYGYTF
V: TRBV7-9; size: few; D: .; J: TRBJ2-1; DNA: TGTGCCAGCAGCTACATTGGGTGGGAGCAGTTCTTC; CDR3: CASSYIGWEQFF
V: TRBV19; size: .; D: .; J: TRBJ1-5; DNA: TGTGCCAGTAGTATAGTGTCGGGGTCTGGTCAGCCCCAGCATTTT; CDR3: CASSIVSGSGQPQHF
V: TRBV11-2; size: large; D: .; J: TRBJ1-6; DNA: TGTGCCAGCAGCTTATCCCCAGGCGGCCGAAATTCACCCCTCCACTTT; CDR3: CASSLSPGGRNSPLHF
V: TRBV5-1; size: .; D: TRBD1; J: TRBJ2-3; DNA: TGCGCCAGCAGCGGCGGGACAGGGACCCCCGCGGAGTATTTT; CDR3: CASSGGTGTPAEYF
V: TRBV4-2; size: .; D: .; J: TRBJ2-1; DNA: TGTGCCAGCAGCCAAGGGGCGGCTAATTCCTACAATGAGCAGTTCTTC; CDR3: CASSQGAANSYNEQFF
V: TRBV6-4; size: .; D: .; J: TRBJ2-1; DNA: TGTGCCAGCAGTGTTATTCAAGGGCCGGGGAATGAGCAGTTCTTC; CDR3: CASSVIQGPGNEQFF
V: TRBV7-2; size: .; D: .; J: TRBJ1-1; DNA: TGTGCCAGCAGCTTGAGACTGGCGAACACTGAAGCTTTCTTT; CDR3: CASSLRLANTEAFF